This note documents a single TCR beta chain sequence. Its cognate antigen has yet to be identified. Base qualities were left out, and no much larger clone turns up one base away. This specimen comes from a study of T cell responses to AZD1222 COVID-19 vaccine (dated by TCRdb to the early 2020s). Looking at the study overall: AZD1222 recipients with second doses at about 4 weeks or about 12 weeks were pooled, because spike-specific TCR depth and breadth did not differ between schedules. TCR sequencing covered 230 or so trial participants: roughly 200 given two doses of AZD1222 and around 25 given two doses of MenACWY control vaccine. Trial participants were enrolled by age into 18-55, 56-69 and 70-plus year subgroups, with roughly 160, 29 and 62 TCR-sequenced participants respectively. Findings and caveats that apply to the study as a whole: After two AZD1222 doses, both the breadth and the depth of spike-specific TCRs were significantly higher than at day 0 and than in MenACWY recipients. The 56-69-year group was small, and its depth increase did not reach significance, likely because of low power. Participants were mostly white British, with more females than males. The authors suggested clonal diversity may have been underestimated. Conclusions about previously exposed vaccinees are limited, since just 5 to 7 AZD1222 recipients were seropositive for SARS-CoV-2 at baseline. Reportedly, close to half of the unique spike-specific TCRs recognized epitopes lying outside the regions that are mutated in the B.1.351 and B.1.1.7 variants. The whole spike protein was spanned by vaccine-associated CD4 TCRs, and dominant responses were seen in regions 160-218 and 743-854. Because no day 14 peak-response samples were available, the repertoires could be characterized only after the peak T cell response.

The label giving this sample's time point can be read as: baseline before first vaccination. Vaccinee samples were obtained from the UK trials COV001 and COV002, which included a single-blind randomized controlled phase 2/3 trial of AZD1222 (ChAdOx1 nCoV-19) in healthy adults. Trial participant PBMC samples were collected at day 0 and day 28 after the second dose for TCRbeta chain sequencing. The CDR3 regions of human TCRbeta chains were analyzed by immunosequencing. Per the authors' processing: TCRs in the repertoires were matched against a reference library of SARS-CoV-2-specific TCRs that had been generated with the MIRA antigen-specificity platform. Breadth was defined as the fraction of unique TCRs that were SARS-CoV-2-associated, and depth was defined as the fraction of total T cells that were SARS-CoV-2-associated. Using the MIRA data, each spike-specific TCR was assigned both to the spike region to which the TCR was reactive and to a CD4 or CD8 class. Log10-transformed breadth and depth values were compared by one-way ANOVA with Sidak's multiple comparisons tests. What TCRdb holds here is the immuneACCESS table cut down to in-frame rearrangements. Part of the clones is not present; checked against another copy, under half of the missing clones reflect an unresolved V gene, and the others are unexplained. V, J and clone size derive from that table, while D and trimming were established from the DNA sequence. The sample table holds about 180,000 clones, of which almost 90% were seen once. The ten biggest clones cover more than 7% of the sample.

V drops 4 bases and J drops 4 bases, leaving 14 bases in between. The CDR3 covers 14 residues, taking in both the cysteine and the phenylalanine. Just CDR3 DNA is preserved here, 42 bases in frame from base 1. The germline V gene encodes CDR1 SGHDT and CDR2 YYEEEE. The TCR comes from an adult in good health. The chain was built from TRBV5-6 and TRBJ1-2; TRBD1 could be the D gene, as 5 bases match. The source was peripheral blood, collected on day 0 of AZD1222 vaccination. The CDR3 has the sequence CASSPRAGGYGYTF. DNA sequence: TGTGCCAGCAGCCCGAGGGCGGGGGGCTATGGCTACACCTTC.